Described below is a single T cell receptor (beta chain) sequence and its context. This clone has just a few counts. Which antigen it targets is not known. No base-level quality is on record; no much larger clone is a single base apart. The entry originates in a study of TIL therapy for anti-PD-1-resistant metastatic lung cancer (dated by TCRdb to 2020 to 2022). At the level of the whole study: Tumors were harvested before any PD-1/PD-L1 blockade; patients then received nivolumab, and those progressing received lymphodepletion, expanded TIL infusion and IL-2. Among the enrolled patients, the median age was roughly 54 years (range roughly 35-75), and the median tumor PD-L1 proportion score was around 6%. Most of the cohort had lung adenocarcinoma, including four EGFR-mutant tumors and two ALK-rearranged tumors, and half of the patients were either current or former smokers. Across the cohort, whole-exome sequencing showed a median non-synonymous tumor mutation burden of approximately 1.5 mutations per megabase. Tumor and peripheral blood T cell receptor beta sequencing was used to track clonotypes across tumor, expanded TIL product and serial blood samples.

Per the germline V gene, WSHSY is the CDR1 and SAAADI is the CDR2. The V and J ends are trimmed by 2 bases and 3 bases, leaving 17 bases between them. From its cysteine to its phenylalanine, the CDR3 spans 17 amino acids. Only the CDR3 region is kept as DNA, spanning 51 bases read in frame from base 1. TCR beta CDR3 regions were amplified from genomic DNA by bias-controlled multiplex PCR with the immunoSEQ v3 hsTCRB kit. An Illumina NextSeq 500 was used to sequence the TCR libraries, reaching some 2 million read pairs at survey level or roughly 5-6.5 million at deep level. The original pipeline was this. V, D and J genes were assigned, non-productive sequences were removed, and clonality was reported by immunoSEQ Analyzer software. Repertoires of infused TIL and blood were compared using productive Simpson clonality and the Morisita overlap index of productive TRB rearrangements. The absolute count of a clonotype in blood was estimated by multiplying the lymphocyte count by the CD3+ fraction and by the productive frequency of the clone. The immuneACCESS repertoire file appears here via TCRdb, limited to in-frame rearrangements. These files lack a portion of the clones; in checked studies, under half of the deficit traces to unresolved V genes, and the cause of the others is not known. Clonal size and the V and J genes are those of that table, whereas D and trimming came from the DNA. Within this sample are tens of thousands of clones, with approximately 86% of them counted one time only. Clones ranked in the top ten supply around 5% of the sample.

The investigation overall reported the following: The baseline peripheral repertoire was partially replaced by infused TIL clonotypes, which then decayed over months, and persistence showed no apparent association with response. The cohort was highly selected, including more treatment-naive, never-smoker and oncogene-addicted patients than is typical, which limits generalizability. The study protocol defined all tumor marker inferences as exploratory.

According to the study, the label for this sample's time point signals: pre-treatment sample, taken before nivolumab and TIL therapy. Between October 2017 and 2020, a dual-center phase I trial enrolled adults who had stage 4 NSCLC. The samples were obtained from a phase I trial that was single-arm and open-label and tested tumor-infiltrating lymphocyte therapy combined with nivolumab in advanced non-small cell lung cancer. Blood mononuclear cells from EDTA tubes were separated on a Ficoll gradient and snap-frozen as pellets, and DNA was extracted from the cells using a Qiagen mini-prep kit. Sequenced material: blood, taken at baseline. The chain employs TRBV10-2 and TRBJ1-3; the D gene is possibly TRBD1, with 5 bases matching. The source of this sequence is a person between 25 and 79 years old with non-small cell lung cancer. This receptor carries the CDR3 CASSETPQTVFGNTIYF. The DNA sequence reads TGCGCCAGCAGTGAGACCCCTCAGACAGTATTTGGAAACACCATATATTTT.